The subject of this entry is one T cell receptor beta chain. This sample stems from a study of T cell changes during pregnancy in multiple sclerosis. Some clones are missing from TCRdb's copy, which holds only in-frame ones; the method was immunoSEQ multiplex PCR. The sample has 65,000 to 70,000 clones, almost 95% seen once; the top ten hold 2%. The V gene end was trimmed by 2 bases and the J gene end by 8 bases; junction bases not matched to a gene: 6. The CDR3 contains 15 residues. Germline V CDR1 and CDR2: MNHEY, SVGAGI. The material sequenced was peripheral blood, taken in the third trimester of pregnancy. This sequence was found in a female donor in good health, enrolled as a control in a pregnancy study. This chain joins TRBV6-5 and TRBJ1-6, with 7 nucleotides matching TRBD1. The CDR3 DNA is TGTGCCAGCAGTTACAGACAGGGATTCTATTCACCCCTCCACTTT. Translation: CASSYRQGFYSPLHF.